A single sample gave rise to the 17 T cell receptor beta chains below, sequenced in a study of CD4+ T cells in melanoma. Measured with immunoSEQ multiplex PCR; TCRdb has only the in-frame clones, and not every one. The data show about 140,000 clones, about nine tenths seen once. The receptors originated from a human donor with melanoma.

The V gene is TRBV9, the J gene TRBJ2-3, with D perhaps being TRBD1 or TRBD2 (6 bases each). This CDR3 contains 18 residues. Trimming pared 0 bases from V and 0 bases from J, leaving 17 bases between. CDR1 and CDR2 from the germline V gene are SGDLS and YYNGEE. For the CDR3, the DNA is TGTGCCAGCAGCGTAGCGGGTTGGGGGGCACTCAGCACAGATACGCAGTATTTT. As protein: CASSVAGWGALSTDTQYF.

This chain joins TRBV27 and TRBJ1-1, with D uncertain. The CDR3 has 13 amino acids. Germline V gene sequence: CDR1 MNHEY, CDR2 SMNVEV (reference sequence). The germline V and J ends were trimmed by 6 bases and 4 bases, with 12 bases remaining between them. The CDR3 coding sequence is TGTGCCAGCAGGACCCCGATGGCCACTGAAGCTTTCTTT. Its translation is CASRTPMATEAFF.

The chain employs TRBV18 and TRBJ2-5; TRBD1 matches at 8 bases. V dropped 5 bases and J dropped 5; count of bases not matched to a gene: 7. The CDR3 extends over 14 amino acids. From germline, CDR1 is KGHSH and CDR2 LQKENI. CDR3 loop: CASSSDRGSETQYF. CDR3 coding DNA: TGTGCCAGCTCATCCGACAGGGGAAGTGAGACCCAGTACTTC. Full variable domain (outside the CDR3, taken from reference TRBV18 and TRBJ2-5): NAGVMQNPRHLVRRRGQEARLRCSPMKGHSHVYWYRQLPEEGLKFMVYLQKENIIDESGMPKERFSAEFPKEGPSILRIQQVVRGDSAAYFCASSSDRGSETQYFGPGTRLLVL.

The V and J genes are TRBV5-6 and TRBJ1-4; D not resolved. Trimming cost V 1 base and J 8 bases, with 12 bases left between them. Looked up from germline, CDR1 is SGHDT and CDR2 is YYEEEE. There are 14 residues in the CDR3. CDR3 coding DNA: TGTGCCAGCAGCTTGAGGGCAGAGGGAGAAAAACTGTTTTTT. It encodes CASSLRAEGEKLFF.

This clone appeared once. The J gene is TRBJ1-1, the V gene TRBV5-1; TRBD1 might be the D (5 bases). Trimming took 6 bases from V and 6 from J, leaving 18 bases between them. There are 14 residues in the CDR3. CDR1 is SGHRS, CDR2 YFSETQ, per germline. Here the CDR3 reads CASTQGGGWAEAFF. The DNA of the CDR3 is TGCGCCAGCACCCAGGGCGGGGGTTGGGCTGAAGCTTTCTTT.

The chain uses TRBV5-1 and TRBJ2-3; D is perhaps TRBD2 (6 bases). The CDR3 has 11 residues. Per the germline V gene, CDR1 is SGHRS and CDR2 is YFSETQ. V was cut by 3 bases and J by 14 bases, with 13 bases left in between. The CDR3 here is CASSSPGGVYF. As DNA, the CDR3 is TGCGCCAGCAGCTCCCCCGGGGGAGTGTATTTT.

The CDR3 loop is CASSVDRGPLQPQHF. CDR3 nucleotides: TGTGCCAGCTCCGTGGACAGGGGCCCTTTACAGCCCCAGCATTTT. The gene calls are TRBV18 and TRBJ1-5, with 9 bases fitting TRBD1. Germline V CDR1 and CDR2: KGHSH, LQKENI. The CDR3 is made up of 15 amino acids. Losses at the gene ends were 6 bases for V and 7 bases for J; bases not matched to a gene: 10.

This clone was observed once. This chain uses TRBV7-9 with TRBJ2-7; D perhaps matches TRBD1 (6 bases). V dropped 5 bases and J dropped 3 bases, with 17 bases sitting between them. Germline assignment: CDR1 SEHNR and CDR2 FQNEAQ (reference sequence). The CDR3 runs to 15 residues. The CDR3 DNA reads as TGTGCCAGCAGCCCCCAAGGGGGAACTAGCTACGAGCAGTACTTC. Encoded protein: CASSPQGGTSYEQYF.

Remarks on this clone: Different DNA sequences within this sample yield the same CDR3. The chain uses TRBV4-1 and TRBJ1-2; TRBD1 matches at 7 bases. Germline CDR1 MGHRA, CDR2 YSYEKL. Germline trimming cut 4 bases from V and 4 bases from J; bases unmatched to any gene: 6. The CDR3 is made up of 14 amino acids. CDR3 in amino acids: CASSPDRASYGYTF. The CDR3, as DNA: TGCGCCAGCAGCCCTGACAGGGCCTCCTATGGCTACACCTTC.

The genes are TRBV7-2 and TRBJ1-1; D remains ambiguous. The CDR3 contains 14 residues. Trimming stripped 5 bases from V and 6 bases from J, with 16 bases between. CDR1 SGHTA and CDR2 FQGNSA come from the germline V gene. CDR3: CASSKSHREAEAFF. CDR3 nucleotide sequence: TGTGCCAGCAGCAAGTCGCATCGGGAGGCTGAAGCTTTCTTT.

V is TRBV4-1 and J is TRBJ1-4; D perhaps matches TRBD1 (6 bases). This CDR3 has 17 residues. Trimming stripped 0 bases from V and 3 bases from J, with 14 bases between. CDR1 is MGHRA, CDR2 YSYEKL, per germline. Here the CDR3 DNA reads TGCGCCAGCAGCCAAGAGCGGGGGGCGGCGGCTAATGAAAAACTGTTTTTT. Translated: CASSQERGAAANEKLFF.

V gene TRBV4-1 combines with J gene TRBJ2-2; tentative D call: TRBD1 (6 bases). Germline values: CDR1 MGHRA, CDR2 YSYEKL. Trimming pared 4 bases from V and 2 bases from J, leaving 20 bases between. The CDR3 runs 18 residues. The CDR3 DNA reads as TGCGCCAGCAGCCCCAAACCCCAGGGACATCCAAACACCGGGGAGCTGTTTTTT. Residues: CASSPKPQGHPNTGELFF.

The V call is TRBV6-1, the J call TRBJ1-4; a possible D gene is TRBD1 (5 bases). Germline V gene sequence: CDR1 MNHNS, CDR2 SASEGT. The CDR3 contains 14 residues. V lost 4 bases to trimming and J lost 8 bases, with 14 bases between them. For the CDR3, the DNA is TGTGCCAGCAGTGCAACAAGCGGGGACGAAAAACTGTTTTTT. Its translation: CASSATSGDEKLFF.

The rearrangement joins TRBV2 to TRBJ2-5, with 9 bases fitting TRBD1. The CDR3 extends over 14 amino acids. With 6 bases clipped from V and 3 bases from J, the junction kept 5 bases outside the gene matches. Germline V gene data show CDR1 as SNHLY and CDR2 as FYNNEI. The CDR3 loop is CASRKDRGEETQYF. CDR3 sequence (DNA): TGTGCCAGCAGAAAGGACAGGGGAGAAGAGACCCAGTACTTC.

The V and J genes are TRBV7-9 and TRBJ1-1, with D tentatively TRBD1 (6 bases). The CDR3 spans 17 residues. CDR1 is SEHNR and CDR2 is FQNEAQ in the germline V gene (reference sequence). With 1 base removed from V and 0 bases from J, the gap between germline ends came to 15 bases. Here the CDR3 DNA reads TGTGCCAGCAGCTTAGTCCCTTTAGGACAGATGAACACTGAAGCTTTCTTT. Translating gives CASSLVPLGQMNTEAFF.

This CDR3 reads CASSSSGGYTDTQYF. CDR3 DNA sequence: TGTGCCAGCAGCAGTAGCGGGGGATACACAGATACGCAGTATTTT. This sequence joins TRBV9 and TRBJ2-3; 9 bases line up with TRBD2. Germline lookup yields CDR1 SGDLS and CDR2 YYNGEE. V was clipped by 4 bases and J by 2 bases; unmatched bases: 5. This CDR3 comprises 15 residues.

This clone was observed a few times. The rearrangement uses TRBV5-1 and TRBJ2-5; possible D gene TRBD1, 6 bases. Germline V gene lookup returns CDR1 SGHRS and CDR2 YFSETQ. Trimming left V 0 bases short and J 4 bases short, with 16 bases between. The CDR3 length is 16 residues. This CDR3 reads CASSLVGGVTGETQYF. Here the CDR3 DNA reads TGCGCCAGCAGCTTGGTAGGTGGGGTGACAGGAGAGACCCAGTACTTC.